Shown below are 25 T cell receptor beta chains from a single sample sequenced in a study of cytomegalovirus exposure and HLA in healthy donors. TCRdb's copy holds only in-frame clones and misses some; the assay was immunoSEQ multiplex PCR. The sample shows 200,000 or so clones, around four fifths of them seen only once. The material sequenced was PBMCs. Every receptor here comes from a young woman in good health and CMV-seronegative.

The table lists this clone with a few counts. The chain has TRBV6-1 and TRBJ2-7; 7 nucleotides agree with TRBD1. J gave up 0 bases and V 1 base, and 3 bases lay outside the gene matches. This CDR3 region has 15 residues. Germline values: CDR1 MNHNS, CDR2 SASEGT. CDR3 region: CASSEEGTDSYEQYF. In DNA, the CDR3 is TGTGCCAGCAGTGAAGAGGGGACAGACTCCTACGAGCAGTACTTC.

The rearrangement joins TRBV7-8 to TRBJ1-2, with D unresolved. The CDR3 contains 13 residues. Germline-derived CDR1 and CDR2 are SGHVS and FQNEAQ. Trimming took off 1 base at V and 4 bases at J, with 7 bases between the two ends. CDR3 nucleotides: TGTGCCAGCAGCTTAGGAGGGAGCTATGGCTACACCTTC. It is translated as CASSLGGSYGYTF.

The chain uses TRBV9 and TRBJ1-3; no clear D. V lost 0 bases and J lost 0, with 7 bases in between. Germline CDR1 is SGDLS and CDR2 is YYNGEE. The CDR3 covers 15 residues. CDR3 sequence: CASSVDGSSGNTIYF. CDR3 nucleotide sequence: TGTGCCAGCAGCGTAGATGGCAGCTCTGGAAACACCATATATTTT.

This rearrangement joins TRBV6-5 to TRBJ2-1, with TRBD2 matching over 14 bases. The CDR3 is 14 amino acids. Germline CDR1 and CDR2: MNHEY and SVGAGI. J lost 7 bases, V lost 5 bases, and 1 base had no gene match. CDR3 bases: TGTGCCAGCAGTAGGACTAGCGGGGGGAATGAGCAGTTCTTC. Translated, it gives CASSRTSGGNEQFF.

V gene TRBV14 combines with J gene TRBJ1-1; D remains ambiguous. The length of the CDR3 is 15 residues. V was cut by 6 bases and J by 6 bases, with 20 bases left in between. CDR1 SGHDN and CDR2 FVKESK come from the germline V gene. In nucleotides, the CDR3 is TGTGCCAGCAGTCCCCGACATGGCCTCGTCGCTGAAGCTTTCTTT. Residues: CASSPRHGLVAEAFF. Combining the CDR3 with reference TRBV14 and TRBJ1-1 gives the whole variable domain EAGVTQFPSHSVIEKGQTVTLRCDPISGHDNLYWYRRVMGKEIKFLLHFVKESKQDESGMPNNRFLAERTGGTYSTLKVQPAELEDSGVYFCASSPRHGLVAEAFFGQGTRLTVV.

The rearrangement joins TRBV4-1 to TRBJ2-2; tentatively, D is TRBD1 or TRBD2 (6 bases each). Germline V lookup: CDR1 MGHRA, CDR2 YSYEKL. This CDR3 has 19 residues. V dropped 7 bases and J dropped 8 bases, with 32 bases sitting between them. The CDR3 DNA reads TGCGCCAGCACCTCTCCTAAGGGGCCTAGCGCCCTTAGGGGGGGGGAGCTGTTTTTT. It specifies CASTSPKGPSALRGGELFF.

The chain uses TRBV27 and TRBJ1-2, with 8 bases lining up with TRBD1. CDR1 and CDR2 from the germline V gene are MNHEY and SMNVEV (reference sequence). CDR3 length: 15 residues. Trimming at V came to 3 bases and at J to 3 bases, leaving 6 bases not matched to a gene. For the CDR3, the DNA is TGTGCCAGCAGTTTCCTGGGGACAGGCCACTATGGCTACACCTTC. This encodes CASSFLGTGHYGYTF.

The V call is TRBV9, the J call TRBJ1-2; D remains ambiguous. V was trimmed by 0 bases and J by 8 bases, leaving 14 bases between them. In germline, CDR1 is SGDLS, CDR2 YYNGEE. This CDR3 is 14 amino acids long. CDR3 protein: CASSVGFTAGGYTF. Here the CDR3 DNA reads TGTGCCAGCAGCGTAGGTTTCACCGCCGGAGGCTACACCTTC.

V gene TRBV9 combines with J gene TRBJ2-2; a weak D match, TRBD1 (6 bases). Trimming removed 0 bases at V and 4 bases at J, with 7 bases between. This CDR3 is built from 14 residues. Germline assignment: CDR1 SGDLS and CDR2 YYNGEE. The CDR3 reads CASSVVGGTGELFF. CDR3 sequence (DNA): TGTGCCAGCAGCGTAGTAGGGGGCACCGGGGAGCTGTTTTTT.

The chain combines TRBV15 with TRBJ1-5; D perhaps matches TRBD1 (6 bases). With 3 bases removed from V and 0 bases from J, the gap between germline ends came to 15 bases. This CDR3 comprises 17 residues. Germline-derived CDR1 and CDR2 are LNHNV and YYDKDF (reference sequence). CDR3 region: CATSSSTGISSNQPQHF. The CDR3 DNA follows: TGTGCCACCAGCAGTTCTACAGGGATCTCTAGCAATCAGCCCCAGCATTTT.

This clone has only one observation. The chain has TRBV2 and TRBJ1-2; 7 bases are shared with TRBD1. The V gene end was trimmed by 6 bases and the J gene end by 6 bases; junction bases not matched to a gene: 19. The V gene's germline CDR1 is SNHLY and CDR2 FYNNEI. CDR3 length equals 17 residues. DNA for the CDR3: TGTGCCAGCAGCAGCAAGGAGACAGGGACGGGGTTGGATGGCTACACCTTC. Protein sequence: CASSSKETGTGLDGYTF.

CDR3: CASSYSGGTTEAFF. Written as DNA, the CDR3 is TGTGCCAGCAGTTACTCGGGGGGAACCACTGAAGCTTTCTTT. This chain joins TRBV6-5 and TRBJ1-1; D possibly corresponds to TRBD1 (5 bases). There are 14 residues in the CDR3. Germline V gives CDR1 MNHEY, CDR2 SVGAGI. The V end lost 0 bases, the J end lost 4 bases, and 9 bases lay between the germline ends.

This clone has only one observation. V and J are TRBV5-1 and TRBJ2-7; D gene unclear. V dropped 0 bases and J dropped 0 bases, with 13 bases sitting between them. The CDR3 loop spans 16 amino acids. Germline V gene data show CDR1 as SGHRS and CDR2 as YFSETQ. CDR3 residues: CASSLEVAVSSYEQYF. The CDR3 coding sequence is TGCGCCAGCAGCTTGGAAGTGGCGGTGAGCTCCTACGAGCAGTACTTC.

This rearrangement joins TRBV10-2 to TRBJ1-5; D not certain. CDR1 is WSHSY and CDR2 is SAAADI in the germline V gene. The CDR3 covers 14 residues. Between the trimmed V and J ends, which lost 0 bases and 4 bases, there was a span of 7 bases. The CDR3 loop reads CASSESERNQPQHF. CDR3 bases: TGCGCCAGCAGTGAGTCTGAGAGAAATCAGCCCCAGCATTTT.

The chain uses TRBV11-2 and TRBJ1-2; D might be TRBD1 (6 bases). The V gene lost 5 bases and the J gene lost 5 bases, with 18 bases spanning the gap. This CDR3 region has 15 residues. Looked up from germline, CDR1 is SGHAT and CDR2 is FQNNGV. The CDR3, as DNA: TGTGCCAGCAGCCCTGGGCAGCCAGGGGATTATGGCTACACCTTC. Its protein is CASSPGQPGDYGYTF. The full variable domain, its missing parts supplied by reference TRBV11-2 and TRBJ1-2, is EAGVAQSPRYKIIEKRQSVAFWCNPISGHATLYWYQQILGQGPKLLIQFQNNGVVDDSQLPKDRFSAERLKGVDSTLKIQPAKLEDSAVYLCASSPGQPGDYGYTFGSGTRLTVV.

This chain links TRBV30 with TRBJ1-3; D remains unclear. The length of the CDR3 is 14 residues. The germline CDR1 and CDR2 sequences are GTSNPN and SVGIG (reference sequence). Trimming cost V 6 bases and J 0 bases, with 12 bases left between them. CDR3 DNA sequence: TGTGCCTGCGGACTAATTAGCTCTGGAAACACCATATATTTT. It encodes CACGLISSGNTIYF.

The CDR3 DNA sequence: TGTGCCAGCAGCGTAGGAGGGACCAACACTGAAGCTTTCTTT. It encodes CASSVGGTNTEAFF. The genes are TRBV9 and TRBJ1-1; possible D gene TRBD1, 5 bases. Germline CDR1 and CDR2: SGDLS and YYNGEE. Trimming left V 0 bases short and J 2 bases short, with 8 bases between. This CDR3 is 14 amino acids long.

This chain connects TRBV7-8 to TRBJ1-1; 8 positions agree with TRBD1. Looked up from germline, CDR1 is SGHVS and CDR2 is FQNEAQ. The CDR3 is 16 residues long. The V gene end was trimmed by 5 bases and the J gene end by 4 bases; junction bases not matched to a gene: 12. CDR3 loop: CASSLGSGGATTEAFF. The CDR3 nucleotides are TGTGCCAGCAGCCTTGGGTCAGGGGGCGCGACCACTGAAGCTTTCTTT.

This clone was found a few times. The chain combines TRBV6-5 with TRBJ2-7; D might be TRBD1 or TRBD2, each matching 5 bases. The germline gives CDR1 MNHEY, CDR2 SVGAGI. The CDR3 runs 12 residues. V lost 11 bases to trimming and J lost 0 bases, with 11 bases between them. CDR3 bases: TGTGCCTCGGGACCCAGCTCCTACGAGCAGTACTTC. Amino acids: CASGPSSYEQYF.

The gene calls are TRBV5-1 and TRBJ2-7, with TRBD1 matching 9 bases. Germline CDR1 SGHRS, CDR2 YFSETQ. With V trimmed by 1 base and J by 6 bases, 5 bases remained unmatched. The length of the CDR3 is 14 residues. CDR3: CASSLMGQGAEQYF. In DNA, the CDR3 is TGCGCCAGCAGCTTGATGGGACAGGGAGCCGAGCAGTACTTC.

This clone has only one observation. As DNA, the CDR3 is TGTGCCAGCAGCTCCCCGAGGGCTAGCGGGAGGGATACGCAGTATTTT. This sequence encodes CASSSPRASGRDTQYF. This rearrangement joins TRBV7-2 to TRBJ2-3; 11 positions match TRBD2. The V gene's germline CDR1 is SGHTA and CDR2 FQGNSA. The CDR3 is made up of 16 amino acids. Losses at the gene ends were 4 bases for V and 6 bases for J; bases not matched to a gene: 9. The variable domain in full, completed from reference TRBV7-2 and TRBJ2-3, reads GAGVSQSPSNKVTEKGKDVELRCDPISGHTALYWYRQSLGQGLEFLIYFQGNSAPDKSGLPSDRFSAERTGGSVSTLTIQRTQQEDSAVYLCASSSPRASGRDTQYFGPGTRLTVL.

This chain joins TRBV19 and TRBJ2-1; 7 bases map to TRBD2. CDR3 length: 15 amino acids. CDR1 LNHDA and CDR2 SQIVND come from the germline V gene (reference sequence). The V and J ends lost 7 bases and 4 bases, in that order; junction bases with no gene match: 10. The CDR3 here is CASTVALAEYNEQFF. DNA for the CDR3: TGTGCCAGTACCGTGGCGCTAGCGGAGTACAATGAGCAGTTCTTC.

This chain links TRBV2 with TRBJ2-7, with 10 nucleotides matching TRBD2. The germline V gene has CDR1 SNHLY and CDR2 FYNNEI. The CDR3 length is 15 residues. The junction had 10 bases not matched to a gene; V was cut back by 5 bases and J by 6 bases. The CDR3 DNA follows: TGTGCCAGCAGTACCCTAGCGGGAGACTTGGGCGAGCAGTACTTC. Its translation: CASSTLAGDLGEQYF.

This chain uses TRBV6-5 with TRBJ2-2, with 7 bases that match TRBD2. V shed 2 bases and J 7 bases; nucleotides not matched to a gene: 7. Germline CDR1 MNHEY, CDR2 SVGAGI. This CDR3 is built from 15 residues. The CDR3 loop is CASSYASTGGGELFF. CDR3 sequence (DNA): TGTGCCAGCAGTTACGCCTCCACGGGGGGCGGGGAGCTGTTTTTT.

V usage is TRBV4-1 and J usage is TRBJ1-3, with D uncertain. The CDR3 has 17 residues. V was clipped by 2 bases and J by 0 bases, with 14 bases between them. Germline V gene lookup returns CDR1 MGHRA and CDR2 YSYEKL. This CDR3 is CASSQPLFGSSGNTIYF. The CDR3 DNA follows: TGCGCCAGCAGCCAACCCCTCTTCGGGAGCTCTGGAAACACCATATATTTT.